These T cell receptor beta chains were read from a single sample in a study of cytomegalovirus exposure and HLA in healthy donors. The table came from immunoSEQ multiplex PCR; TCRdb's copy has only in-frame clones and leaves some out. This table holds fewer than 200,000 clones, about 86% found once. Sequenced sample: PBMCs. These receptors were obtained from a middle-aged man in good health and CMV-seropositive. The CDR3 runs from the conserved cysteine through the conserved F or W. Each record gives: clone size, V gene, J gene, CDR3 length, D gene, CDR3 protein, CDR3 DNA. A D gene is named only where the DNA matches it firmly. The size entry is marked missing in some rows and otherwise reads once, few, many or a size class.

-	TRBV4-1	TRBJ2-7	14	TRBD1	CASSQPGQAPEQYF	TGCGCCAGCAGCCAACCCGGACAGGCGCCCGAGCAGTACTTC
-	TRBV11-2	TRBJ1-6	14	TRBD1	CASSPGTGGSPLHF	TGTGCCAGCAGTCCTGGGACAGGCGGGAGCCCCCTCCACTTT
once	TRBV29-1	TRBJ1-1	12	-	CSVSQGNTEAFF	TGCAGCGTTTCACAGGGGAACACTGAAGCTTTCTTT
-	TRBV7-3	TRBJ2-1	18	TRBD2	CASSATRLAGGIYNEQFF	TGTGCCAGCAGCGCCACCCGACTAGCGGGAGGAATATACAATGAGCAGTTCTTC
-	TRBV2	TRBJ2-1	16	TRBD2	CASSYTSSGSKNEQFF	TGTGCCAGCAGTTATACTTCTAGCGGGAGTAAGAATGAGCAGTTCTTC
-	TRBV28	TRBJ1-4	15	-	CASSIQGATNEKLFF	TGTGCCAGCAGCATACAGGGAGCAACTAATGAAAAACTGTTTTTT
-	TRBV19	TRBJ1-1	15	-	CASSRNEYMNTEAFF	TGTGCCAGTAGTAGAAACGAGTATATGAACACTGAAGCTTTCTTT
-	TRBV6-1	TRBJ1-2	16	TRBD1	CASSGAGTAHNYGYTF	TGTGCCAGCAGTGGGGCCGGGACAGCGCATAACTATGGCTACACCTTC
-	TRBV7-7	TRBJ2-5	15	TRBD1	CASSSLDRGQETQYF	TGTGCTAGCAGCTCGTTGGACAGGGGGCAGGAGACCCAGTACTTC
once	TRBV14	TRBJ1-1	11	-	CASSQGAEAFF	TGTGCCAGCAGCCAAGGAGCTGAAGCTTTCTTT
-	TRBV28	TRBJ1-6	16	-	CASRSAGASYNSPLHF	TGTGCCAGCAGGTCCGCAGGGGCGTCCTATAATTCACCCCTCCACTTT
-	TRBV6-1	TRBJ2-7	15	TRBD1	CASIIRGQGSDEQYF	TGTGCCAGCATCATACGGGGACAGGGCAGTGACGAGCAGTACTTC
few	TRBV2	TRBJ1-1	14	-	CASSDQGLNTEAFF	TGTGCCAGCAGTGATCAGGGGTTGAACACTGAAGCTTTCTTT
-	TRBV7-9	TRBJ2-1	13	-	CASSPSSYNEQFF	TGTGCCAGCAGTCCTAGCTCCTACAATGAGCAGTTCTTC
once	TRBV7-6	TRBJ2-7	15	-	CASSRGMDTAYEQYF	TGTGCCAGCAGCCGAGGTATGGACACGGCCTACGAGCAGTACTTC
-	TRBV19	TRBJ1-5	17	-	CASSIGETRISNQPQHF	TGTGCCAGTAGTATCGGGGAAACGAGGATAAGCAATCAGCCCCAGCATTTT
-	TRBV5-1	TRBJ2-7	15	-	CASSLLGSEVGEQYF	TGCGCCAGCAGCTTACTGGGATCGGAGGTCGGGGAGCAGTACTTC
-	TRBV7-3	TRBJ2-5	13	-	CASSPGGPGTQYF	TGTGCCAGCAGCCCAGGGGGGCCAGGGACCCAGTACTTC
-	TRBV28	TRBJ1-2	16	TRBD1	CASSLTRDRGKYGYTF	TGTGCCAGCAGTTTAACCCGGGACAGGGGGAAATATGGCTACACCTTC
-	TRBV18	TRBJ2-2	15	-	CASSLNPPNTGELFF	TGTGCCAGCTCTCTTAATCCCCCGAACACCGGGGAGCTGTTTTTT
-	TRBV6-1	TRBJ2-4	16	TRBD2	CASSGLAGGTKNIQYF	TGTGCCAGCAGTGGACTAGCGGGAGGGACTAAAAACATTCAGTACTTC
once	TRBV4-3	TRBJ2-7	15	-	CASSQLQGVAYEQYF	TGCGCCAGCAGCCAATTACAGGGAGTCGCCTACGAGCAGTACTTC
-	TRBV5-1	TRBJ2-6	18	TRBD1	CASSSFGTGGSGANVLTF	TGCGCCAGCAGCTCATTCGGGACAGGGGGCTCTGGGGCCAACGTCCTGACTTTC
-	TRBV27	TRBJ2-7	11	TRBD1	CASSRGREQYF	TGTGCCAGCAGCAGGGGGCGAGAGCAGTACTTC
once	TRBV5-8	TRBJ1-1	13	-	CASSVRVSDGAFF	TGTGCCAGCAGCGTGAGGGTATCAGATGGGGCTTTCTTT
-	TRBV7-6	TRBJ2-7	14	TRBD1	CASSLGTGSYEQYF	TGTGCCAGCAGCTTAGGGACAGGTAGCTACGAGCAGTACTTC
-	TRBV6-5	TRBJ1-2	15	-	CASSKTGLNNYGYTF	TGTGCCAGCAGTAAGACAGGCCTTAATAACTATGGCTACACCTTC
few	TRBV7-2	TRBJ2-7	15	TRBD2	CASSLVSSGSYEQYF	TGTGCCAGCAGCTTAGTGTCTAGCGGGTCCTACGAGCAGTACTTC
-	TRBV4-1	TRBJ2-1	15	TRBD2	CASSQEAGAYNEQFF	TGCGCCAGCAGCCAAGAGGCGGGAGCGTACAATGAGCAGTTCTTC
-	TRBV7-8	TRBJ1-3	17	TRBD1	CASSLARTGANGNTIYF	TGTGCCAGCAGCTTAGCTCGGACAGGCGCGAATGGAAACACCATATATTTT
-	TRBV5-1	TRBJ2-7	17	TRBD2	CASSWGLAGESSYEQYF	TGCGCCAGCAGCTGGGGACTAGCGGGGGAGAGCTCCTACGAGCAGTACTTC
-	TRBV4-2	TRBJ2-1	17	TRBD2	CASSQVGLAGLKNEQFF	TGTGCCAGCAGCCAAGTTGGCCTAGCGGGGTTAAAGAATGAGCAGTTCTTC
-	TRBV7-2	TRBJ2-7	16	TRBD2	CASSLHRGSGTYEQYF	TGTGCCAGCAGCTTACATCGGGGTAGCGGGACCTACGAGCAGTACTTC
-	TRBV2	TRBJ1-5	22	TRBD1	CASSEARRDRGRLGTSNQPQHF	TGTGCCAGCAGTGAAGCGCGTCGGGACAGGGGGCGACTCGGGACCAGCAATCAGCCCCAGCATTTT
-	TRBV11-1	TRBJ1-6	14	TRBD1	CASSRDSYNSPLHF	TGTGCCAGCAGCCGGGACAGCTATAATTCACCCCTCCACTTT
-	TRBV5-8	TRBJ1-5	12	-	CASRDNNQPQHF	TGTGCCAGCCGGGACAACAATCAGCCCCAGCATTTT
-	TRBV28	TRBJ1-1	15	-	CASSFSLGGETEAFF	TGTGCCAGCAGTTTCTCCCTTGGGGGGGAGACTGAAGCTTTCTTT
few	TRBV7-7	TRBJ2-7	13	TRBD1	CASSYYQGDEQYF	TGTGCTAGCAGCTATTACCAGGGGGACGAGCAGTACTTC
-	TRBV5-1	TRBJ2-7	14	TRBD1	CASRFRTGAYEQYF	TGCGCCAGCAGGTTTAGGACAGGGGCTTACGAGCAGTACTTC
-	TRBV30	TRBJ2-3	11	-	CAWTRADTQYF	TGTGCCTGGACCCGAGCAGATACGCAGTATTTT
-	TRBV7-3	TRBJ1-2	15	TRBD1	CASSSGQGAYYGYTF	TGTGCCAGCAGCTCCGGACAGGGGGCTTACTATGGCTACACCTTC
-	TRBV18	TRBJ1-2	15	TRBD1	CASSPLGQGDYGYTF	TGTGCCAGCTCACCACTCGGACAGGGGGACTATGGCTACACCTTC
few	TRBV7-2	TRBJ2-1	17	TRBD2	CASSEGLAGGGYNEQFF	TGTGCCAGCAGCGAGGGACTAGCGGGAGGGGGATACAATGAGCAGTTCTTC
few	TRBV18	TRBJ2-1	15	TRBD2	CASSLERDPSNEQFF	TGTGCCAGCTCCCTCGAGCGGGACCCAAGCAATGAGCAGTTCTTC
few	TRBV27	TRBJ1-1	15	-	CASRGLSRVNTEAFF	TGTGCCAGCAGGGGGTTGAGCAGGGTGAACACTGAAGCTTTCTTT
-	TRBV7-3	TRBJ2-1	13	-	CASSRQSNNEQFF	TGTGCCAGCAGCCGACAGAGCAACAATGAGCAGTTCTTC
few	TRBV6-4	TRBJ2-1	13	TRBD2	CASSAIEAGVPFF	TGTGCCAGCAGTGCCATAGAAGCGGGAGTACCGTTCTTC
-	TRBV6-6	TRBJ2-7	15	TRBD2	CASSYVSGGPYEQYF	TGTGCCAGCAGTTATGTAAGCGGGGGCCCCTACGAGCAGTACTTC
-	TRBV5-1	TRBJ1-1	14	-	CASSLDGGYTEAFF	TGCGCCAGCAGCTTGGACGGGGGGTACACTGAAGCTTTCTTT
-	TRBV7-3	TRBJ2-3	13	-	CASSPLFGDTQYF	TGTGCCAGCAGCCCCTTGTTCGGAGATACGCAGTATTTT
-	TRBV27	TRBJ2-7	16	-	CASSSPPGTPHREQYF	TGTGCCAGCAGTTCTCCCCCCGGGACTCCCCATAGGGAGCAGTACTTC
-	TRBV19	TRBJ2-7	15	TRBD2	CASSPRLASLGEQYF	TGTGCCAGTAGTCCCCGACTAGCGTCACTGGGGGAGCAGTACTTC
-	TRBV2	TRBJ1-6	13	-	CASSGGRGSPLHF	TGTGCCAGCAGTGGTGGGAGAGGATCCCCCCTCCACTTT
-	TRBV11-2	TRBJ1-2	12	-	CASSFGLYGYTF	TGTGCCAGCAGCTTCGGTCTCTATGGCTACACCTTC
-	TRBV6-6	TRBJ2-1	13	-	CASSYLVLNEQFF	TGTGCCAGCAGTTACTTGGTACTCAATGAGCAGTTCTTC